This is a list of T cell receptor beta chains from one sample in a study of CD8 T cells in ankylosing spondylitis. TCRdb reanalysed the 5' RACE reads using MiXCR and keeps one entry per CDR3 protein. The sample includes approximately 340,000 distinct CDR3 sequences, roughly 14% seen only once; the top ten take 1.1%. What was sequenced was blood, either unsorted or a sorted T cell fraction (not recorded which). These receptors came from a male donor with ankylosing spondylitis or in good health (not recorded which). Both conserved end residues are part of each CDR3. Each record gives: J gene, clone size, V gene, D gene, CDR3 DNA, CDR3 protein. The D gene is left open where the match is weak. Some rows mark clone size as missing; the rest say once, few, many or name a class of expanded clone.

>TRBJ1-1|few|TRBV20-1|-
TGCAGTGCTAGAGATAACCTTCGGATGAACACTGAAGCTTTCTTT
CSARDNLRMNTEAFF
>TRBJ1-6|-|TRBV6-5|-
TGTGCCAGCAGTTACTCGCAGTCAACGGGTTCACCCCTCCACTTT
CASSYSQSTGSPLHF
>TRBJ1-4|few|TRBV10-2|-
TGCGCCAGCAGTGAGCGGCAGGCAACTAATGAAAAACTGTTTTTT
CASSERQATNEKLFF
>TRBJ2-4|few|TRBV30|TRBD2
TGTGCCTGGAGTGTACGGGGGGGCTTAGGAAACATTCAGTACTTC
CAWSVRGGLGNIQYF
>TRBJ2-2|few|TRBV18|-
TGTGCCAGCTCCGACTTGAACACCGGGGAGCTGTTTTTT
CASSDLNTGELFF
>TRBJ2-7|-|TRBV20-1|-
TGCAGTGCCTGGAGAACAGGGCAAACCTACGAGCAGTACTTC
CSAWRTGQTYEQYF
>TRBJ2-4|-|TRBV5-1|TRBD1
TGCGCCAGCAGCACACGGACAGGGGCGGGTAACATTCAGTACTTC
CASSTRTGAGNIQYF
>TRBJ1-1|many|TRBV5-1|-
TGCGCCAGTCGCCCTATTCCGACGGTGAACACTGAAGCTTTCTTT
CASRPIPTVNTEAFF
>TRBJ2-1|-|TRBV6-1|TRBD2
TGTGCCAGCAGTAGGGGAGGGACCCTTCAACGCGATGAGCAGTTCTTC
CASSRGGTLQRDEQFF
>TRBJ2-3|-|TRBV6-5|-
TGTGCCAGCCACCAGCAGACAGATACGCAGTATTTT
CASHQQTDTQYF
>TRBJ2-3|-|TRBV6-5|-
TGTGCCAGCAGTTACTCAGGGACCGCGGCAGGGGATACGCAGTATTTT
CASSYSGTAAGDTQYF
>TRBJ2-7|-|TRBV5-6|-
TGTGCCAGCAGCCTCCGGGGAGGGGGCTACGAGCAGTACTTC
CASSLRGGGYEQYF
>TRBJ2-7|-|TRBV24-1|-
TGTGCCAGGAGTCCGGGGGCCGACGAGCAGTACTTC
CARSPGADEQYF
>TRBJ2-1|-|TRBV5-1|-
TGCGCCAGCAGCTTGGGGTCGGGGACCGCGTTACTTAGGAATGAGCAGTTCTTC
CASSLGSGTALLRNEQFF
>TRBJ1-2|many|TRBV12-3/TRBV12-4|TRBD1
TGTGCCAGCAGTATGGGACAGGGGGGCCTGATTAACTATGGCTACACCTTC
CASSMGQGGLINYGYTF
>TRBJ1-2|many|TRBV10-1|-
TGCGCCAGCAGTGGAGAGGGTCTGGGCTACACCTTC
CASSGEGLGYTF
>TRBJ2-3|many|TRBV3-1|-
TGTGCCAGCAGCCAAGAACCCCGCACAGATACGCAGTATTTT
CASSQEPRTDTQYF
>TRBJ2-3|many|TRBV12-3/TRBV12-4|TRBD1
TGTGCCAGCAGTTCTAGGACAGGGGGCAAAGATACGCAGTATTTT
CASSSRTGGKDTQYF
>TRBJ2-1|-|TRBV12-3/TRBV12-4|TRBD2
TGTGCCAGCAGTCGACTAGCGGGGAACAATGAGCAGTTCTTC
CASSRLAGNNEQFF
>TRBJ1-5|few|TRBV29-1|-
TGCAGCGCTGCAGATAGCAATCAGCCCCAGCATTTT
CSAADSNQPQHF
>TRBJ2-6|-|TRBV20-1|TRBD1
TGCAGTGCTAGAGAGACAGGGGGCGCTGGGGCCAACGTCCTGACTTTC
CSARETGGAGANVLTF
>TRBJ2-1|few|TRBV5-1|-
TGCGCCAGCAGCTTGGCAACTAGCTCCTACAATGAGCAGTTCTTC
CASSLATSSYNEQFF
>TRBJ2-1|many|TRBV12-3/TRBV12-4|TRBD1
TGTGCCAGCAGTCGGACAGGGAACTCCTACAATGAGCAGTTCTTC
CASSRTGNSYNEQFF
>TRBJ1-3|many|TRBV12-3/TRBV12-4|-
TGTGCCAGCAGTTTAGCGGGGAGGGGAGCTTCTGGAAACACCATATATTTT
CASSLAGRGASGNTIYF
>TRBJ2-3|-|TRBV7-2|TRBD1
TGTGCCAGCAGCGCCCGACAGGGGGCAGTCACAGATACGCAGTATTTT
CASSARQGAVTDTQYF
>TRBJ2-1|many|TRBV11-1|-
TGTGCCAGCAGCTTCCAAAGGGTGTCCTACAATGAGCAGTTCTTC
CASSFQRVSYNEQFF
>TRBJ2-2|-|TRBV5-6|TRBD1
TGTGCCAGCAGCTTGGACAGGGGCAGGGGCACCGGGGAGCTGTTTTTT
CASSLDRGRGTGELFF
>TRBJ2-7|-|TRBV20-1|-
TGCAGTGCTAGCCAGGGGGGATACTCCTACGAGCAGTACTTC
CSASQGGYSYEQYF
>TRBJ2-2|-|TRBV7-6|-
TGTGCCAGCAGCTTACGGGGACTGAACACCGGGGAGCTGTTTTTT
CASSLRGLNTGELFF
>TRBJ2-5|-|TRBV5-5|TRBD2
TGTGCCAGCAGCGTCGGGACTAGCGGGCAAGAGACCCAGTACTTC
CASSVGTSGQETQYF
>TRBJ2-3|few|TRBV10-3|-
TGTGCCATCAGTGCAGCACCCCCAGATACGCAGTATTTT
CAISAAPPDTQYF
>TRBJ2-5|-|TRBV2|TRBD2
TGTGCCAGCAGAGCTAGCGGGGGGCCAGAGACCCAGTACTTC
CASRASGGPETQYF
>TRBJ1-1|few|TRBV11-2|-
TGTGCCAGCAGCTTAGATCGCCCCTATGAAGCTTTCTTT
CASSLDRPYEAFF
>TRBJ2-5|few|TRBV12-3/TRBV12-4|TRBD2
TGTGCCAGCAGCCGGGGGGTGGGCTTGGAAGAGACCCAGTACTTC
CASSRGVGLEETQYF
>TRBJ2-1|few|TRBV6-1|TRBD2
TGTGCCAGCAGTCGGACTAGCGGACGCAATGAGCAGTTCTTC
CASSRTSGRNEQFF
>TRBJ1-5|few|TRBV29-1|-
TGCAGCGTTGGGGGGGGCGCCGGTCAGCCCCAGCATTTT
CSVGGGAGQPQHF
>TRBJ2-7|-|TRBV6-2/TRBV6-3|-
TGTGCCAGCAGTTACGCCCGCGAGGGAGGGGGCATCTACGAGCAGTACTTC
CASSYAREGGGIYEQYF
>TRBJ1-4|few|TRBV5-6|-
TGTGCCAGCAGCTTGGAGGCCGCCGGGAGACTGTTTTTT
CASSLEAAGRLFF
>TRBJ2-3|few|TRBV5-5|-
TGTGCCGGGGTGGTGGGGGGCGATACGCAGTATTTT
CAGVVGGDTQYF
>TRBJ2-7|few|TRBV5-1|-
TGCGCCAGCAGCGGACACGGCGACTACCTTAACTACGAGCAGTACTTC
CASSGHGDYLNYEQYF
>TRBJ1-2|few|TRBV6-1|-
TGTGCCAGCAGCCCCGGACACCTCTATGGCTACACCTTC
CASSPGHLYGYTF
>TRBJ2-3|-|TRBV4-1|-
TGCGCCAGCAGCCAAGAAGGGACTCGCAGCAGGCATAGCACAGATACGCAGTATTTT
CASSQEGTRSRHSTDTQYF
>TRBJ2-7|-|TRBV18|-
TGTGCCAGCTCACAGGGCGCGGGGATGAATATTGAGCAGTACTTC
CASSQGAGMNIEQYF
>TRBJ2-5|few|TRBV24-1|-
TGTGCCACCAGTGATTCCAAGGGGAAAGTAGAGACCCAGTACTTC
CATSDSKGKVETQYF
>TRBJ1-5|-|TRBV5-1|-
TGCGCCAGCAGCTTGGGAGATAGTCAGCCCCAGCATTTT
CASSLGDSQPQHF
>TRBJ2-7|few|TRBV5-1|-
TGCGCCAGCAGCCCCGACGGAACCGTAAGCTCCTACGAGCAGTACTTC
CASSPDGTVSSYEQYF
>TRBJ2-7|-|TRBV6-5|-
TGTGCCAGCAGTTACTCGGGCGTAACCATATACGAGCAGTACTTC
CASSYSGVTIYEQYF
>TRBJ2-1|few|TRBV10-3|TRBD1
TGTGCCATCAAGGGACAGGGGGGAAATGAGCAGTTCTTC
CAIKGQGGNEQFF
>TRBJ2-3|-|TRBV15|TRBD2
TGTGCCACCAGCAGAGATGCGGCTAGCGGCCTGGGGGATACGCAGTATTTT
CATSRDAASGLGDTQYF
>TRBJ1-1|-|TRBV6-5|-
TGTGCCAGCAGTTACTCATCGGGGGAGGTAGGCACTGAAGCTTTCTTT
CASSYSSGEVGTEAFF